One T cell receptor (beta chain) is described in this entry. Its target antigen remains unknown. No quality values exist for individual bases; no much larger clone is one base distant. The intended sense of this specimen's time point label: patch test 1, 2 weeks after DPC sensitization. The sample's treatment or condition, from its label and the paper: therapeutic diphenylcyclopropenone sensitization with weekly scalp DPC. At every patch-test visit, the blood draw took place before the patch test was put on. To be eligible, patients had to be aged 18 to 70, diagnosed with alopecia and judged suitable for DPC therapy, while pregnant patients were excluded. Unfractionated whole blood was collected in Tempus Blood RNA tubes, and total RNA was extracted from that blood. V lost 6 bases and J lost 1 base; the stretch between them is 28 bases long. CDR1 and CDR2 (MNHEY, SVGAGI) derive from the germline V gene. The CDR3 covers 20 residues, taking in both the cysteine and the phenylalanine. Only CDR3 DNA remains: 60 bases, in frame from the first base.

The record originates from a study of human T cells and chemical hapten exposure (TCRdb year 2021). About the study as a whole: For sensitization, 2% DPC in acetone was applied to a 2 cm by 2 cm area of upper inner arm skin. Weekly therapeutic DPC doses were additionally applied to the scalp of patients throughout the approximately 25-week study period. Patch testing was done on the upper back using Finn chambers containing 0.01% DPC, and results were scored after 6 days according to International Contact Dermatitis Research Group standards. The patient cohort, mostly female, included alopecia areata with under or over 50% scalp involvement, alopecia totalis and alopecia universalis. Libraries were pooled for sequencing, and per-sample TCR yields varied mainly because of small differences in library volumes within the pool. The study tracked peripheral blood TCR repertoire changes in vivo during primary and secondary sensitization to the hapten diphenylcyclopropenone (DPC) in alopecia patients. Patient blood was sampled pre-sensitization (week 0) and at 2, 6 and about 24 weeks after DPC sensitization. For TCR sequencing, blood came from 25 to 35 alopecia patients at anywhere from one to four time points (pre-sensitization, 2, 6 and 24 weeks).

Study-level results and caveats: DPC sensitization did not change the number of TCRs with a frequency above 1 in 1000, and there was no evidence of changes in global repertoire structure. All patients had alopecia, a presumed autoimmune disease, so their immune response might differ from that of healthy individuals. The number of PT1 expanded TCRs positively correlated with patch test score, significant at thresholds 8, 16 and 32 but not 4. After repeated subsampling, changes were observed in the strength of the expansion versus patch-test correlation and in the threshold at which the correlation became significant. Compared with pre-sensitization or healthy control sets, expanded TCRs formed significantly more large CDR3 similarity clusters, which is consistent with antigen-driven responses.

The method behind the library was RACE. Data came from a NextSeq 500. Library preparation attached unique molecular identifiers to individual cDNA molecules for quantitative, reproducible TCR counting. Both TCR alpha and TCR beta chains were sequenced from each blood RNA sample. The published analysis was carried out like this. Samples had a median of approximately 96,000 TCRs, with a range from roughly 23,224 to 750,000. V, J and CDR3 annotation of the TCR reads was performed with the Decombinator software suite. For PS versus PT1 abundance plots, all samples were subsampled to the same number of TCRs (28,000). TCRs were defined as expanded if absent before sensitization and observed at least eight times at the 2-week time point. TCRdb applied fastp at Q25 and MiXCR to the public reads, then kept only in-frame beta chains. Rows matching on CDR3 protein sequence are summarized as one entry with the most common DNA and genes. For this entry, the V and J calls and clone size follow TCRdb and not the study's own pipeline. Present in this sample are roughly 120,000 distinct CDR3 sequences, 12% of which were seen just once. The top ten clonotypes cover approximately 1.4% of the sample.

The chain is made from TRBV6-5 and TRBJ1-5, with a weak D call of TRBD1 (6 bases match). The source was whole blood, collected in connection with sensitization to the hapten diphenylcyclopropenone (DPC). This clonotype originated in a woman between 50 and 59 years old with alopecia areata. Some clones in this sample may be carry-over from other donors' samples. The CDR3 protein: CASSSFHPRTGWRSNQPQHF. The nucleotides read TGTGCCAGCAGCTCTTTCCACCCCCGTACAGGGTGGAGGAGCAATCAGCCCCAGCATTTT.